A single sample gave rise to the 28 T cell receptor beta chains below, sequenced in a study of T cell changes during pregnancy in multiple sclerosis. The data were produced by immunoSEQ multiplex PCR, yet TCRdb's version contains in-frame clones alone and is incomplete. The sample yields 70,000 or so clones, around 92% seen once. The sequencing used peripheral blood, collected in the third trimester of pregnancy. These TCRs come from a female donor in good health, enrolled as a control in a pregnancy study.

V usage is TRBV7-2 and J usage is TRBJ2-2; perhaps TRBD1 as D (6 bases). With 2 bases removed from V and 6 bases from J, the gap between germline ends came to 7 bases. This CDR3 comprises 13 residues. Germline V gene data show CDR1 as SGHTA and CDR2 as FQGNSA. The CDR3 region is CASSLWTAGELFF. CDR3 bases: TGTGCCAGCAGCTTATGGACAGCCGGGGAGCTGTTTTTT.

V gene TRBV14 combines with J gene TRBJ1-2; D might be TRBD1 (5 bases). V was shortened by 3 bases and J by 8 bases, with 16 bases between the two germline ends. From germline, CDR1 is SGHDN and CDR2 FVKESK. This CDR3 region has 14 residues. Here the CDR3 reads CASSHSIGGNGYTF. Written as DNA, the CDR3 is TGTGCCAGCAGCCATTCCATTGGGGGGAACGGCTACACCTTC.

The genes are TRBV10-3 and TRBJ1-6; D not resolved. This CDR3 is built from 15 residues. CDR1 and CDR2 from the germline V gene are ENHRY and SYGVKD. The V gene lost 0 bases and the J gene lost 10 bases, with 13 bases spanning the gap. CDR3 DNA: TGTGCCATCAGTGAGTCTCGGGGTACCGGGTCACCCCTCCACTTT. Encoded protein: CAISESRGTGSPLHF.

Here the CDR3 reads CASSFLNQPQHF. DNA of the CDR3: TGTGCCAGCAGCTTTTTAAATCAGCCCCAGCATTTT. The gene calls are TRBV7-9 and TRBJ1-5; no clear D. This CDR3 comprises 12 residues. The germline CDR1 and CDR2 sequences are SEHNR and FQNEAQ (reference sequence). Trimming removed 3 bases at V and 4 bases at J, with 4 bases between.

This clone was counted a single time. The chain is built from TRBV7-2 and TRBJ1-3; D not certain. V shed 3 bases and J shed 0 bases, with 9 bases lying between them. Germline CDR1 SGHTA, CDR2 FQGNSA. This CDR3 spans 15 amino acids. The CDR3 nucleotides read TGTGCCAGCAGCTTCCCACAGAGCTCTGGAAACACCATATATTTT. Protein: CASSFPQSSGNTIYF.

The gene calls are TRBV28 and TRBJ2-1; 9 bases fit TRBD2. V was pared by 3 bases and J by 2 bases, with 5 bases of the junction left unmatched. The CDR3 is 16 residues long. From germline, CDR1 is MDHEN and CDR2 SYDVKM. Here the CDR3 DNA reads TGTGCCAGCAGTTTTCCGGGCGGGAGGGCCTACAATGAGCAGTTCTTC. Protein sequence: CASSFPGGRAYNEQFF.

As for this clone: A far larger clone lies a single base away; this is likely a read error. The chain carries TRBV6-1 and TRBJ1-1; a possible D gene is TRBD1 (5 bases). The CDR3 spans 14 residues. CDR1 and CDR2 from the germline V gene are MNHNS and SASEGT. CDR3 nucleotide sequence: TGTGCCAGCAGTGAGTCGACAGACCACACTAAAGCTTTCTTT. Translating it yields CASSESTDHTKAFF.

This rearrangement joins TRBV27 to TRBJ2-3; D might be TRBD2 (5 bases). The CDR3 extends over 15 amino acids. V was pared by 3 bases and J by 6 bases, with 16 bases between. From germline, CDR1 is MNHEY and CDR2 SMNVEV (reference sequence). CDR3 loop: CASSLRLAPRDTQYF. In DNA, the CDR3 is TGTGCCAGCAGTTTGAGGCTAGCTCCCCGCGATACGCAGTATTTT.

The chain employs TRBV7-9 and TRBJ1-1; a possible D gene is TRBD1 (5 bases). The CDR3 loop spans 15 amino acids. The germline V and J ends were trimmed by 4 bases and 2 bases, with 14 bases remaining between them. The germline V gene encodes CDR1 SEHNR and CDR2 FQNEAQ (reference sequence). The CDR3 here is CASSSPGGINTEAFF. CDR3 coding DNA: TGTGCCAGCAGCTCGCCCGGGGGGATAAACACTGAAGCTTTCTTT.

This clone was seen a handful of times. V is TRBV4-1 and J is TRBJ1-1; D is possibly TRBD1 (6 bases). The CDR3 is 14 amino acids. Trimming removed 3 bases at V and 0 bases at J, with 8 bases between. The germline CDR1 and CDR2 sequences are MGHRA and YSYEKL. CDR3 region: CASSQDRLNTEAFF. The CDR3 nucleotides read TGCGCCAGCAGCCAGGACAGATTGAACACTGAAGCTTTCTTT.

The chain joins TRBV6-5 to TRBJ1-1; 9 bases align to TRBD1. Germline V gives CDR1 MNHEY, CDR2 SVGAGI. This CDR3 region has 14 residues. Trimming cost V 4 bases and J 5 bases; bases outside gene matches: 5. As DNA, the CDR3 is TGTGCCAGCAGTTGGGACAGGGAAAAGACTGAAGCTTTCTTT. It is translated as CASSWDREKTEAFF.

The chain links TRBV5-4 to TRBJ2-7, with 9 bases lining up with TRBD2. Germline V gene sequence: CDR1 SGHNT, CDR2 YYREEE (reference sequence). The V segment lost 4 bases and the J segment 9 bases; nucleotides outside the gene matches: 5. The CDR3 contains 12 residues. The CDR3 nucleotides read TGTGCCAGCAGCCTTGCGGGGGGGCTGCAGTACTTC. Its protein is CASSLAGGLQYF.

The chain links TRBV9 to TRBJ2-1, with a tentative D call TRBD2 (6 bases). Germline lookup yields CDR1 SGDLS and CDR2 YYNGEE. The V end lost 3 bases, the J end lost 9 bases, and 10 bases lay between the germline ends. The CDR3 has 12 residues. CDR3 loop: CASSEGTGEQFF. Written as DNA, the CDR3 is TGTGCCAGCAGCGAAGGGACTGGTGAGCAGTTCTTC.

The chain links TRBV6-6 to TRBJ1-1; maybe TRBD1 (5 bases). Trimming removed 8 bases at V and 7 bases at J, with 17 bases between. Germline V lookup: CDR1 MNHNY, CDR2 SVGAGI (reference sequence). CDR3 size: 13 residues. CDR3 sequence: CASHAFPGGEAFF. The CDR3 DNA is TGTGCCAGCCACGCCTTTCCGGGGGGTGAAGCTTTCTTT.

The V gene is TRBV19, the J gene TRBJ2-3; D remains ambiguous. The CDR3 runs 12 residues. V lost 7 bases, J lost 1 base, and 6 bases lay in between. Germline V gene sequence: CDR1 LNHDA, CDR2 SQIVND (reference sequence). The CDR3 sequence: CASMAGTDTQYF. The DNA for the CDR3 is TGTGCCAGTATGGCAGGCACAGATACGCAGTATTTT.

V is TRBV29-1 and J is TRBJ2-7, with D possibly TRBD1 on 6 matching bases. CDR1 and CDR2 from the germline V gene are SQVTM and ANQGSEA. This CDR3 is built from 13 residues. Trimming took off 6 bases at V and 2 bases at J, with 14 bases between the two ends. The CDR3 sequence is CSVEQGHPYEQYF. In DNA, the CDR3 is TGCAGCGTCGAACAGGGTCATCCCTACGAGCAGTACTTC.

The CDR3 sequence is CSVARRGLWFF. CDR3 DNA: TGCAGCGTTGCCCGGAGAGGGCTTTGGTTCTTC. The V gene is TRBV29-1, the J gene TRBJ2-1; the D gene is possibly TRBD2 (5 bases). The CDR3 extends over 11 amino acids. Per the germline V gene, CDR1 is SQVTM and CDR2 is ANQGSEA. V was trimmed by 4 bases and J by 15 bases, leaving 16 bases between them.

The chain combines TRBV7-8 with TRBJ1-3; D is unresolved. Trimming left V 1 base short and J 1 base short, with 5 bases between. The length of the CDR3 is 14 residues. CDR1 and CDR2 (germline): SGHVS, FQNEAQ. The chain's CDR3 is CASSLGGSGNTIYF. The CDR3 coding sequence is TGTGCCAGCAGCTTAGGAGGGTCTGGAAACACCATATATTTT.

J is TRBJ2-7 and V is TRBV6-5; TRBD1 aligns across 9 bases. The CDR3 has 14 residues. CDR1 is MNHEY, CDR2 SVGAGI, per germline. J gave up 2 bases and V 4 bases, and 3 bases lay outside the gene matches. CDR3 in DNA: TGTGCCAGCAGTTTAGGGACAGGGACCTACGAGCAGTACTTC. Translated, it gives CASSLGTGTYEQYF.

CDR3 sequence (DNA): TGTGCCAGCAGTGACAGGGGGAATCAGCCCCAGCATTTT. Amino acids: CASSDRGNQPQHF. This rearrangement joins TRBV6-6 to TRBJ1-5; 9 positions agree with TRBD1. The trim removed 5 bases at V and 4 bases at J, leaving 0 bases unmatched. This CDR3 comprises 13 residues. Germline V CDR1 and CDR2: MNHNY, SVGAGI (reference sequence).

This rearrangement joins TRBV5-6 to TRBJ2-1; tentatively, D is TRBD1 (6 bases). This CDR3 has 15 residues. From germline, CDR1 is SGHDT and CDR2 YYEEEE. Trimming removed 3 bases from V and 2 bases from J, with 12 bases in between. CDR3 coding DNA: TGTGCCAGCAGCTCATGGACAGAACCCTACAATGAGCAGTTCTTC. Translating gives CASSSWTEPYNEQFF.

The chain has TRBV19 and TRBJ2-5; D might be TRBD1 (6 bases). The CDR3 totals 15 residues. V was pared by 1 base and J by 4 bases, with 13 bases between. Per the germline V gene, CDR1 is LNHDA and CDR2 is SQIVND (reference sequence). CDR3 sequence reads: CASSIGPGAPETQYF. The CDR3 nucleotides read TGTGCCAGTAGTATAGGGCCAGGGGCCCCAGAGACCCAGTACTTC.

The CDR3 region is CASSLVQGQGTGELFF. The CDR3 nucleotides read TGTGCCAGCAGCTTGGTCCAGGGCCAAGGTACCGGGGAGCTGTTTTTT. The chain is built from TRBV5-6 and TRBJ2-2; possibly TRBD1 for D (5 bases). V was trimmed by 0 bases and J by 5 bases, leaving 14 bases between them. The CDR3 runs to 16 residues. CDR1 and CDR2 (germline): SGHDT, YYEEEE. Using reference TRBV5-6 and TRBJ2-2 for the parts outside the CDR3, the full variable domain is DAGVTQSPTHLIKTRGQQVTLRCSPKSGHDTVSWYQQALGQGPQFIFQYYEEEERQRGNFPDRFSGHQFPNYSSELNVNALLLGDSALYLCASSLVQGQGTGELFFGEGSRLTVL.

The V gene is TRBV7-9, the J gene TRBJ2-5; D is possibly TRBD2 (7 bases). Looked up from germline, CDR1 is SEHNR and CDR2 is FQNEAQ (reference sequence). This CDR3 is built from 15 residues. Trimming stripped 5 bases from V and 1 base from J, with 14 bases between. CDR3 in DNA: TGTGCCAGCAGCCACCTCGGGGGGCCCCAAGAGACCCAGTACTTC. Translated, it gives CASSHLGGPQETQYF.

V and J are TRBV6-1 and TRBJ2-3; 7 bases align to TRBD1. The CDR3 has 15 residues. Germline CDR1 is MNHNS and CDR2 is SASEGT. Unmatched junction bases numbered 6, after V lost 4 bases and J lost 2 bases. The chain's CDR3 is CASSGNRGHTDTQYF. The CDR3 DNA is TGTGCCAGCAGTGGTAATAGGGGGCACACAGATACGCAGTATTTT.

The chain joins TRBV29-1 to TRBJ2-7; 10 nucleotides agree with TRBD1. Germline-derived CDR1 and CDR2 are SQVTM and ANQGSEA. Trimming cost V 6 bases and J 1 base; bases outside gene matches: 6. This CDR3 has 14 amino acids. Written as DNA, the CDR3 is TGCAGCGTCGGGACAGGGGCATTATCCTACGAGCAGTACTTC. Residues: CSVGTGALSYEQYF.

J is TRBJ2-3 and V is TRBV4-3; possibly TRBD2 for D (7 bases). The CDR3 has 17 residues. Germline values: CDR1 LGHNA, CDR2 YSLEER. Trimming left V 1 base short and J 5 bases short, with 19 bases between. In DNA form, the CDR3 reads TGCGCCAGCAGCCAAGCGGTAGGGGGGGCCAGGGGAGATACGCAGTATTTT. It yields the protein CASSQAVGGARGDTQYF.

The V call is TRBV7-2, the J call TRBJ1-2; 7 positions match TRBD1. The CDR3 is 17 residues long. The trim removed 3 bases at V and 5 bases at J, leaving 15 bases unmatched. CDR1 and CDR2 from the germline V gene are SGHTA and FQGNSA. CDR3 loop: CASSFQVGGTRGYGYTF. DNA for the CDR3: TGTGCCAGCAGCTTCCAGGTTGGGGGGACCAGGGGGTATGGCTACACCTTC.